These 8 T cell receptor beta chains came from one sample sequenced in a study of T cell repertoires in aging, cancer and after chemotherapy. Rearranged V-D-J TRB sequences were amplified with a mixed TRB-A/B primer pool. MiXCR, run by TCRdb on the multiplex PCR reads, gives a single entry per CDR3 protein. Among 650 to 900 distinct CDR3 sequences listed, nearly 90% were seen once. TCR beta rearrangements were amplified from peripheral blood genomic DNA. The sample consisted of blood. The receptors were sampled from a human donor with a solid tumor.

The V and J genes are TRBV7-9 and TRBJ2-5; D is undetermined. The germline gives CDR1 SEHNR, CDR2 FQNEAQ (reference sequence). CDR3 size: 14 residues. V was cut by 5 bases and J by 1 base, with 11 bases left in between. This chain's CDR3 is CASSRDSLQETQYF. The CDR3 DNA reads TGTGCCAGCAGCCGCGACTCCCTCCAAGAGACCCAGTACTTC. The whole variable domain, filled in from reference TRBV7-9 and TRBJ2-5, reads DTGVSQNPRHKITKRGQNVTFRCDPISEHNRLYWYRQTLGQGPEFLTYFQNEAQLEKSRLLSDRFSAERPKGSFSTLEIQRTEQGDSAMYLCASSRDSLQETQYFGPGTRLLVL.

CDR3 sequence reads: CASSIGQGEIYGYTF. DNA of the CDR3: TGTGCCAGTAGTATCGGACAGGGGGAAATCTATGGCTACACCTTC. This chain joins TRBV19 and TRBJ1-2; 10 bases fit TRBD1. V lost 3 bases and J lost 4; bases outside the gene matches: 5. Per germline, CDR1 LNHDA and CDR2 SQIVND (reference sequence). This CDR3 is 15 amino acids long.

The chain combines TRBV29-1 with TRBJ1-2, with 10 nucleotides matching TRBD1. CDR3 length: 13 amino acids. CDR1 SQVTM and CDR2 ANQGSEA come from the germline V gene. The V segment lost 4 bases and the J segment 3 bases; nucleotides outside the gene matches: 2. CDR3 sequence (DNA): TGCAGCGTTGGACAGGGGGCAGACTATGGCTACACCTTC. It specifies CSVGQGADYGYTF.

V is TRBV29-1 and J is TRBJ1-1; 7 bases agree with TRBD1. Trimming at V came to 5 bases and at J to 2 bases, leaving 5 bases not matched to a gene. CDR1 and CDR2 (germline): SQVTM, ANQGSEA. There are 13 residues in the CDR3. The CDR3 bases are TGCAGCGTTTGCCGGGACAGAAACACTGAAGCTTTCTTT. Translating it yields CSVCRDRNTEAFF.

The gene calls are TRBV20-1 and TRBJ2-5, with 10 bases identical to TRBD2. CDR1 DFQATT and CDR2 SNEGSKA come from the germline V gene (reference sequence). The CDR3 sequence is 14 residues long. J gave up 6 bases and V 3 bases, and 7 bases lay outside the gene matches. The CDR3 loop reads CSASATSGQKTQYF. Written as DNA, the CDR3 is TGCAGTGCTAGCGCGACTAGCGGGCAGAAGACCCAGTACTTC.

The chain is built from TRBV5-4 and TRBJ1-3; no firm D call. The germline V gene encodes CDR1 SGHNT and CDR2 YYREEE (reference sequence). The CDR3 totals 16 residues. V lost 0 bases, J lost 0 bases, and 10 bases lay in between. CDR3: CASSLGPASSGNTIYF. In DNA, the CDR3 is TGTGCCAGCAGCTTGGGGCCGGCGAGCTCTGGAAACACCATATATTTT.

The V and J genes are TRBV7-2 and TRBJ2-7; 9 nucleotides line up with TRBD1. The V gene end was trimmed by 5 bases and the J gene end by 2 bases; junction bases not matched to a gene: 7. From germline, CDR1 is SGHTA and CDR2 FQGNSA. This CDR3 contains 15 residues. CDR3 coding DNA: TGTGCCAGCAGCGGGGCCGGGACAGGGACCTACGAGCAGTACTTC. Its translation: CASSGAGTGTYEQYF.

The J gene is TRBJ2-7, the V gene TRBV6-1; D is possibly TRBD1 (5 bases). Trimming removed 5 bases at V and 3 bases at J, with 17 bases between. CDR1 and CDR2 (germline): MNHNS, SASEGT. This CDR3 is 15 amino acids long. The CDR3 sequence is CASSPWATGNYEQYF. CDR3 sequence (DNA): TGTGCCAGCAGTCCTTGGGCCACAGGAAACTACGAGCAGTACTTC.